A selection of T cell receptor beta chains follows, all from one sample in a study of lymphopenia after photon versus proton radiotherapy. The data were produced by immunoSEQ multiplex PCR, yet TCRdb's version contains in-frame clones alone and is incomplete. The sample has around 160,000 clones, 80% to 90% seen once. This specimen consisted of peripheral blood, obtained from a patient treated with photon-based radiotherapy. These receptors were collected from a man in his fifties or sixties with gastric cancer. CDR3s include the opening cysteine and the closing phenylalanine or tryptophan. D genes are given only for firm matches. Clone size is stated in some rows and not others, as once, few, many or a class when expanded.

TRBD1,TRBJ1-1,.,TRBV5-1,TGCGCCAGCAGCTTGGCATACAGGGGGCGTAAGGGAACTGAAGCTTTCTTT,CASSLAYRGRKGTEAFF
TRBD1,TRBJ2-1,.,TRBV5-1,TGCGCCAGCAGCCAGTCCGGGACAGATTACAATGAGCAGTTCTTC,CASSQSGTDYNEQFF
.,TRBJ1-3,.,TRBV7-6,TGTGCCAGCAGCTTAGAGGGGAGGAACACCATATATTTT,CASSLEGRNTIYF
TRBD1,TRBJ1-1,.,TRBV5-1,TGCGCCAGCAGCTCGGAGGACAGGGGGATGAACACTGAAGCTTTCTTT,CASSSEDRGMNTEAFF
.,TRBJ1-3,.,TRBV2,TGTGCCAGCAGTGATGGGAGGGTAGCCCCGAACACCATATATTTT,CASSDGRVAPNTIYF
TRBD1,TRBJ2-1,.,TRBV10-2,TGCGCCAGTCGGACAGGGGACAATGAGCAGTTCTTC,CASRTGDNEQFF
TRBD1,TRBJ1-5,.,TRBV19,TGTGCCAGTAGTACGAACAGGGGGCGCTCCGATCAGCCCCAGCATTTT,CASSTNRGRSDQPQHF
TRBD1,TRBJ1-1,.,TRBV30,TGTGCCTGGAGTGCGGGACAGGGTAAGGTGAACACTGAAGCTTTCTTT,CAWSAGQGKVNTEAFF
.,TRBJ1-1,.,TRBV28,TGTGCCAGCAGTTTAGGACGGTTGAACACTGAAGCTTTCTTT,CASSLGRLNTEAFF
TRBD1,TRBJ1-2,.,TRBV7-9,TGTGCCAGCAGCTCGCATACCCAGACAGGGGGCACGGATGGCTACACCTTC,CASSSHTQTGGTDGYTF
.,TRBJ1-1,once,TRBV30,TGTGCCTGGAGTCCTCCGGGACTTTACACTGAAGCTTTCTTT,CAWSPPGLYTEAFF
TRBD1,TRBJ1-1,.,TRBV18,TGTGCCAGCTCACCCGCCGTAGGGACAGGGATGACTTTCTTT,CASSPAVGTGMTFF
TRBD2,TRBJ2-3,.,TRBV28,TGTGCCAGCAGTTCCCCCTATCAACTAGCGGGCACAGATACGCAGTATTTT,CASSSPYQLAGTDTQYF
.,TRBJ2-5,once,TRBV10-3,TGTGCCATCAGTGAGCGGGGGAGGGGGCAAGAGACCCAGTACTTC,CAISERGRGQETQYF
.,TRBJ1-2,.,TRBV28,TGTGCCAGCAGTTTATCGGGGGACTATGGCTACACCTTC,CASSLSGDYGYTF
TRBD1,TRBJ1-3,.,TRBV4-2,TGTGCCAGCACCGAAGACAGGGGGCAAGGAAACACCATATATTTT,CASTEDRGQGNTIYF
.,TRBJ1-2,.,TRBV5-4,TGTGCCAGCAGCTTAGACAGTAACTATGGCTACACCTTC,CASSLDSNYGYTF
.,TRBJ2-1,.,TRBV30,TGTGCCTGGAATAGTGGACCCAATGAGCAGTTCTTC,CAWNSGPNEQFF
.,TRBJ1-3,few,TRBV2,TGTGCCAGCAGTCCGGGATACTCTGGAAACACCATATATTTT,CASSPGYSGNTIYF